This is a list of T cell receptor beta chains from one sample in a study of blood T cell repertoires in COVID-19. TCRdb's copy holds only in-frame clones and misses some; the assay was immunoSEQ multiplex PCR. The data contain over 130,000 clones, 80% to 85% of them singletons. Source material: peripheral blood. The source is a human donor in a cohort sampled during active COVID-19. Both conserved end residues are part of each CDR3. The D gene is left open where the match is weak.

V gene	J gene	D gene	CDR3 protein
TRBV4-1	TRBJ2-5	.	CASSRADEWRETQYF
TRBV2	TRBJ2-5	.	CASRLKETQYF
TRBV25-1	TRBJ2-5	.	CASSPSKQGQTQYF
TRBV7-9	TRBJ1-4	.	CASSQSNREEKLFF
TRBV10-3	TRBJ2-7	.	CAISVGTLPTYEQYF
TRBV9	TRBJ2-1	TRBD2	CASSRSGTSGASLF
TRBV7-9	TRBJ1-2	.	CASSPNSNAGYGYTF
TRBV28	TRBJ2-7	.	CASSPGTRLTYEQYF
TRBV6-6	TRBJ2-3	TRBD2	CASSTSGTRENTQYF
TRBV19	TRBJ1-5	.	CASRGGGVSNQPQHF
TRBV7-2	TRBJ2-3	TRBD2	CASSLDTSGGLTDTQYF
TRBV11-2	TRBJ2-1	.	CASRIDRMAVNEQFF
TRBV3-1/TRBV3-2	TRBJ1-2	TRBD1	CASSQDPRQGIYGYTF
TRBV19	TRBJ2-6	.	CASSRKGTTTSGANVLTF
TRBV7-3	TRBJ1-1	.	CASSLTSTMNTEAFF
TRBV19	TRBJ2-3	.	CASTPTGPTDTQYF
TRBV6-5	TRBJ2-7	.	CASSYSLDGTYEQYF
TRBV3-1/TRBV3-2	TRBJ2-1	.	CASSQRGPAYNEQFF
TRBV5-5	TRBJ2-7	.	CASSLRGTPSPPEQYF
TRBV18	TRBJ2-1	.	CASSPSSQVYNEQFF
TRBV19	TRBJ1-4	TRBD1	CASSILAGGISEKLFF
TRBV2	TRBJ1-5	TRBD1	CASATGGAYNQPQHF
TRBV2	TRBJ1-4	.	CASRGSSNEKLFF
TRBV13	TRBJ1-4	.	CASSLNGRGATNEKLFF
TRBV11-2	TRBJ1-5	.	CASSVAPGGNQPQHF
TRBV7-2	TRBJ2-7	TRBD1	CASSSDAGTGTYEQYF
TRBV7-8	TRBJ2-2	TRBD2	CASSSGGGSNTGELFF
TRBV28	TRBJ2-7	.	CASSLYSPTPEQYF
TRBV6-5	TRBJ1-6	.	CASSRGAGYSPLHF
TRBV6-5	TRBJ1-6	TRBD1	CASSYGTGATGSPLHF
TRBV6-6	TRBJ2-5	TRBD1	CASRRDRVSGKETQYF